Below are 10 T cell receptor beta chains sequenced from a single sample in a study of cytomegalovirus exposure and HLA in healthy donors. Here immunoSEQ multiplex PCR was the method, and the copy in TCRdb shows in-frame clones only, minus some. The sample has 130,000 to 150,000 clones, 80% to 90% seen once. Specimen: PBMCs. All receptors come from a young man in good health and CMV-seronegative.

This clone was picked up many times. Different DNA sequences within this sample yield the same CDR3. V usage is TRBV27 and J usage is TRBJ2-1; 11 bases line up with TRBD2. The CDR3 runs 17 residues. Losses at the gene ends were 5 bases for V and 7 bases for J; bases not matched to a gene: 13. CDR1 is MNHEY and CDR2 is SMNVEV in the germline V gene (reference sequence). This chain's CDR3 is CASSRYRTSGRGNEQFF. CDR3 nucleotide sequence: TGTGCCAGCAGTCGATACAGAACTAGCGGGAGAGGAAATGAGCAGTTCTTC.

This chain connects TRBV9 to TRBJ2-5; 10 bases are shared with TRBD2. V lost 4 bases and J lost 5; bases outside the gene matches: 11. Germline CDR1 SGDLS, CDR2 YYNGEE. The CDR3 totals 16 residues. The CDR3 nucleotides read TGTGCCAGCAGCTCCAGCGGGGGGGCCACATGGGAGACCCAGTACTTC. It yields the protein CASSSSGGATWETQYF.

This clone appeared a single time. The chain links TRBV27 to TRBJ2-1; weak D call: TRBD2 (5 bases). The CDR3 is 15 amino acids. Trimming shortened V by 8 bases and J by 6 bases, and 20 bases separated the two germline ends. From germline, CDR1 is MNHEY and CDR2 SMNVEV (reference sequence). CDR3 bases: TGTGCCAGCTTGGCCCCAACCCGGGGTTTCAATGAGCAGTTCTTC. As protein: CASLAPTRGFNEQFF.

J is TRBJ2-6 and V is TRBV18, with D possibly TRBD1 on 6 matching bases. Germline CDR1 reads KGHSH; CDR2 reads LQKENI. There are 17 residues in the CDR3. V was trimmed by 3 bases and J by 0 bases, leaving 12 bases between them. This CDR3 reads CASSPTGELSGANVLTF. The CDR3 DNA follows: TGTGCCAGCTCACCGACAGGTGAGCTCTCTGGGGCCAACGTCCTGACTTTC.

This clone showed up just once. The chain combines TRBV25-1 with TRBJ1-5, with D perhaps TRBD1 (6 bases). This CDR3 contains 13 residues. Per germline, CDR1 MGHDK and CDR2 SYGVNS. V lost 6 bases and J 9 bases, leaving 15 bases between the germline ends. DNA of the CDR3: TGTGCCAGCAGCCGGGACACCCTTGGGCCCCAGCATTTT. Amino acids: CASSRDTLGPQHF.

This chain connects TRBV5-4 to TRBJ2-1; D is possibly TRBD1 (6 bases). The V end lost 2 bases, the J end lost 8 bases, and 17 bases lay between the germline ends. CDR1 and CDR2 from the germline V gene are SGHNT and YYREEE (reference sequence). The CDR3 is 15 residues long. This CDR3 is CASSFETQGVHEQFF. CDR3 bases: TGTGCCAGCAGCTTCGAGACACAGGGAGTCCATGAGCAGTTCTTC.

This clone appeared once. The chain uses TRBV19 and TRBJ1-2; D perhaps matches TRBD1 (5 bases). Looked up from germline, CDR1 is LNHDA and CDR2 is SQIVND (reference sequence). V lost 5 bases and J 5 bases, leaving 12 bases between the germline ends. The CDR3 length is 13 residues. This CDR3 is CASSSGMKYGYTF. Here the CDR3 DNA reads TGTGCCAGTAGTTCAGGGATGAAGTATGGCTACACCTTC.

This chain uses TRBV5-6 with TRBJ2-1, with 7 bases matching TRBD1. The V gene end was trimmed by 5 bases and the J gene end by 2 bases; junction bases not matched to a gene: 13. CDR3 length: 17 amino acids. Germline lookup yields CDR1 SGHDT and CDR2 YYEEEE. CDR3 sequence (DNA): TGTGCCAGCAGTTCTTCTGGGGGACAGAATACCTACAATGAGCAGTTCTTC. Protein: CASSSSGGQNTYNEQFF.

This sequence joins TRBV13 and TRBJ1-4; D gene ambiguous. The CDR3 is 17 residues long. V shed 4 bases and J shed 0 bases, with 15 bases lying between them. CDR1 is PRHDT, CDR2 FYEKMQ, per germline (reference sequence). The CDR3 bases are TGTGCCAGCAGCTCCCGGGAGGAGGACGCAACTAATGAAAAACTGTTTTTT. It yields the protein CASSSREEDATNEKLFF.

The chain combines TRBV21-1 with TRBJ1-1; the table's D call TRBD1 went unverified against the DNA. TRBV21-1 is an annotated pseudogene. The CDR3 runs 19 residues. The CDR3 sequence is CASRRTEVSRSSPNTEAFF. DNA for the CDR3: TGTGCCAGCCGGAGGACAGAGGTATCCCGTAGTTCTCCGAACACTGAAGCTTTCTTT.